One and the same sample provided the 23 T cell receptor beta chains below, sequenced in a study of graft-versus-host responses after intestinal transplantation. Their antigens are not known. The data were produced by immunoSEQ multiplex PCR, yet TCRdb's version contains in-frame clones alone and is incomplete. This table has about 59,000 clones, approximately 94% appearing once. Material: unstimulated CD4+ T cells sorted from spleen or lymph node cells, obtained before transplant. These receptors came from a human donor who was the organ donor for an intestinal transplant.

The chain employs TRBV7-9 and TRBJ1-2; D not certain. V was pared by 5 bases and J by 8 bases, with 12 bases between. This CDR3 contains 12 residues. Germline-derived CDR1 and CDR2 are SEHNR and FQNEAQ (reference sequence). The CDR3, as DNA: TGTGCCAGCAGCAGCGCGGTGGGCGGCTACACCTTC. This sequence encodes CASSSAVGGYTF.

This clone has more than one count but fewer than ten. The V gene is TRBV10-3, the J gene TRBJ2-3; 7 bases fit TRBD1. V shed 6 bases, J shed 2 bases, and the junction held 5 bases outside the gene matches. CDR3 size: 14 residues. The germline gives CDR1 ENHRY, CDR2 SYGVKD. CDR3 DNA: TGTGCCATCAGCCAAGGGACAGCCACAGATACGCAGTATTTT. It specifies CAISQGTATDTQYF.

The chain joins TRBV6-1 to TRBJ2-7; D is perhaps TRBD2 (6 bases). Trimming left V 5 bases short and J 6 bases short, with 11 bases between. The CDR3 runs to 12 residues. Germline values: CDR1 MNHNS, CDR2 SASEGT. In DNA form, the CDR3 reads TGTGCCAGCAGTTTGACTAGAGGCGAGCAGTACTTC. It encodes CASSLTRGEQYF.

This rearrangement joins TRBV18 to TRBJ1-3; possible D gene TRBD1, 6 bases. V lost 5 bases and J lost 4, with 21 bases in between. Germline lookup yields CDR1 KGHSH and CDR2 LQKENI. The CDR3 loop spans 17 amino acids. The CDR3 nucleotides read TGTGCCAGCTCAGACCGACAGGCAATCTCTGCCGGAAACACCATATATTTT. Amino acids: CASSDRQAISAGNTIYF.

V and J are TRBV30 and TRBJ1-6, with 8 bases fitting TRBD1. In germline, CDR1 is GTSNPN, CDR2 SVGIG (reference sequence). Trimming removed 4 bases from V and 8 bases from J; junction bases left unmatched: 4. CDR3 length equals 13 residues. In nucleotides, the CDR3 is TGTGCCTGGAAGGACAGGGCTGATTCACCCCTCCACTTT. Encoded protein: CAWKDRADSPLHF.

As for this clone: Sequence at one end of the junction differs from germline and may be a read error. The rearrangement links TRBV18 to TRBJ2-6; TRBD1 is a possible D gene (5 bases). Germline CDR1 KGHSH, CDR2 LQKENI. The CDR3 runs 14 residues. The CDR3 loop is CASSPPSGANVLIF. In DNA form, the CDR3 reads TGTGCCAGCTCACCACCGTCTGGGGCCAACGTCCTGATTTTC.

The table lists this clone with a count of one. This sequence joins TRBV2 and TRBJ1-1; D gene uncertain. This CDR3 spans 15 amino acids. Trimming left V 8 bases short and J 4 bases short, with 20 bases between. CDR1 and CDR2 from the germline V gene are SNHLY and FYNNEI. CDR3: CASVLRLGIGTEAFF. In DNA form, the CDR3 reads TGTGCCAGCGTTCTAAGGCTGGGAATCGGCACTGAAGCTTTCTTT.

Here the CDR3 reads CASSLVGGGKRSQYF. For the CDR3, the DNA is TGTGCCAGCAGCTTGGTGGGCGGGGGGAAAAGGTCCCAGTACTTC. The chain recombines TRBV5-4 with TRBJ2-5; 8 bases are shared with TRBD2. V lost 0 bases and J lost 9; bases outside the gene matches: 10. Germline V gives CDR1 SGHNT, CDR2 YYREEE (reference sequence). There are 15 residues in the CDR3.

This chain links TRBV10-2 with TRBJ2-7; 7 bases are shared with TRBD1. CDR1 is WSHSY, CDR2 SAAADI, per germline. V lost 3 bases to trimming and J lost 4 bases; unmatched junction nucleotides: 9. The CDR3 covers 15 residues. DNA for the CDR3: TGCGCCAGCAGTGATGAGTCCCAGGGGGTTTACGAGCAGTACTTC. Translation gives CASSDESQGVYEQYF.

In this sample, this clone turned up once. The CDR3 region is CASSRDPASYEQYF. The CDR3 nucleotides read TGTGCCAGCAGCCGGGACCCAGCCTCCTACGAGCAGTACTTC. The V gene is TRBV7-2, the J gene TRBJ2-7, with D possibly called TRBD1 or TRBD2 (5 bases each). The CDR3 totals 14 residues. Germline V gene sequence: CDR1 SGHTA, CDR2 FQGNSA. V lost 5 bases and J lost 0, with 11 bases in between.

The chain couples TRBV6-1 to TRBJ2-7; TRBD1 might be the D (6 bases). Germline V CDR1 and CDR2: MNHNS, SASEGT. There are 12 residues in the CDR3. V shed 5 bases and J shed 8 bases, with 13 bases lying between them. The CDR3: CASSLGQRKQYF. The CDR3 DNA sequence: TGTGCCAGCAGTTTAGGACAGCGAAAGCAGTACTTC.

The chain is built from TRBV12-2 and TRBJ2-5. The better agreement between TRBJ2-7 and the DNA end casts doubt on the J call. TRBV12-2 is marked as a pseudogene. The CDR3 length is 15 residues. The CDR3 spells CASRLGQGISYEQYF. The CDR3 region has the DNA TGTGCAAGTCGCTTAGGTCAAGGGATCTCCTACGAGCAGTACTTC.

The CDR3 is CASSVAGRTDTQYF. CDR3 nucleotides: TGTGCCAGCAGCGTAGCTGGGAGAACAGATACGCAGTATTTT. This rearrangement joins TRBV9 to TRBJ2-3; tentative D call: TRBD2 (5 bases). V gave up 0 bases and J gave up 3 bases, with 8 bases separating them. Germline V gene lookup returns CDR1 SGDLS and CDR2 YYNGEE. This CDR3 has 14 residues.

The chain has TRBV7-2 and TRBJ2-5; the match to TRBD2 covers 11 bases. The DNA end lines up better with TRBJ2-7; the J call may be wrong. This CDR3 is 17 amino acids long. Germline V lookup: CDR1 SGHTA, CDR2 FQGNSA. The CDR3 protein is CASSALGTSGFSYEQYF. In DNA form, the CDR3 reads TGTGCCAGCAGCGCCCTCGGGACTAGCGGATTTTCCTACGAGCAGTACTTC.

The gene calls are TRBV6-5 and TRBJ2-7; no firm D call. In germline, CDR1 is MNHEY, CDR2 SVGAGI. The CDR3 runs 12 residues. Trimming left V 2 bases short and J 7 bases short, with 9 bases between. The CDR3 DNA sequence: TGTGCCAGCAGTTACACTAAGGGAGAGCAGTACTTC. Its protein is CASSYTKGEQYF.

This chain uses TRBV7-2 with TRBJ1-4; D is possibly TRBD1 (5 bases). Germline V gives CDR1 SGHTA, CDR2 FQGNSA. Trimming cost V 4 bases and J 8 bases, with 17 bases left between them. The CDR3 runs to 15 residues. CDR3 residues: CASSSRVLGGEKLFF. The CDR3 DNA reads TGTGCCAGCAGCTCCCGGGTGCTCGGGGGGGAAAAACTGTTTTTT.

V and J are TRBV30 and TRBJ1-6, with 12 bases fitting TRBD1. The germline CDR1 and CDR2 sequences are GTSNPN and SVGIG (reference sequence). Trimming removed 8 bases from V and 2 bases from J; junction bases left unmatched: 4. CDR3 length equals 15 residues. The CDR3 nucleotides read TGTGCCGCAGGGACAGGGGGCACCTATAATTCACCCCTCCACTTT. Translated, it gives CAAGTGGTYNSPLHF.

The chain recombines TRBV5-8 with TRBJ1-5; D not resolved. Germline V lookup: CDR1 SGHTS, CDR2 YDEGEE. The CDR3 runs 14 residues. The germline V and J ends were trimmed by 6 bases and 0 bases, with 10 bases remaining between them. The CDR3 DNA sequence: TGTGCCAGCACTCTCCCGTATAGCAATCAGCCCCAGCATTTT. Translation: CASTLPYSNQPQHF.

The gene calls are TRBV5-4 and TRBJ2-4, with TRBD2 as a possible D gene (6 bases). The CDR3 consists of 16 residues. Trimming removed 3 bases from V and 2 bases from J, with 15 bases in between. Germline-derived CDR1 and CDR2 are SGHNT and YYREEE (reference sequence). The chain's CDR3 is CASSSGRGRTKNIQYF. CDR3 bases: TGTGCCAGCAGCTCCGGGAGAGGGCGGACCAAAAACATTCAGTACTTC.

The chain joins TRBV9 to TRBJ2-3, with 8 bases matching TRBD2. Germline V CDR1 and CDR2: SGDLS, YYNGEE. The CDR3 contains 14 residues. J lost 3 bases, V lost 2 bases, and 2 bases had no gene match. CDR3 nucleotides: TGTGCCAGCAGCGTGCGGGGGGTTACAGATACGCAGTATTTT. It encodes CASSVRGVTDTQYF.

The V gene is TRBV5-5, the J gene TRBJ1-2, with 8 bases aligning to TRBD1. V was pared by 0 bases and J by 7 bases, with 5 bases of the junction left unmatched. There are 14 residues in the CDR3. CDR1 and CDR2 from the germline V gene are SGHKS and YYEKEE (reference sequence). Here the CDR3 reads CASSLVDRDAGYTF. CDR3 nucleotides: TGTGCCAGCAGCTTGGTGGACAGGGACGCTGGCTACACCTTC.

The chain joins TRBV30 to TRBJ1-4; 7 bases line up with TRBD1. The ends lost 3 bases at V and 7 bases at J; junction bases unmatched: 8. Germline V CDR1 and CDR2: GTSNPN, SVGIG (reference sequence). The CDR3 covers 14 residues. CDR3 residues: CAWSGTAPTEKLFF. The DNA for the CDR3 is TGTGCCTGGAGCGGGACAGCTCCTACTGAAAAACTGTTTTTT.

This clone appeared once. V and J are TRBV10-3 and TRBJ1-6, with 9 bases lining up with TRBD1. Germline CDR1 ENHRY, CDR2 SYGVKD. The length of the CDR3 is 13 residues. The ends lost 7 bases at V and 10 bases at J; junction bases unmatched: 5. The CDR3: CAITEDRGSPLHF. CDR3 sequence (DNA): TGTGCCATCACCGAGGACAGGGGATCACCCCTCCACTTT.